These 21 T cell receptor beta chains originate from one sample sequenced in a study of radiotherapy plus CTLA-4 blockade in lung cancer (dated by TCRdb to the late 2010s). Library generation was performed with the immunoSEQ multiplex PCR assay. The immuneACCESS repertoire file appears here via TCRdb, limited to in-frame rearrangements. These files lack a portion of the clones; in checked studies, under half of the deficit traces to unresolved V genes, and the cause of the others is not known. The sample data list approximately 44,000 clones, and around 69% of these were observed just once. Of the sample, approximately 8% falls within the top ten clones. Here the sequenced sample was peripheral blood, taken from a patient treated with radiotherapy plus ipilimumab. These TCRs come from a human donor with non-small cell lung cancer who had stable disease on radiotherapy plus ipilimumab.

This sequence joins TRBV15 and TRBJ1-2; 8 bases line up with TRBD1. This CDR3 comprises 15 residues. Per the germline V gene, CDR1 is LNHNV and CDR2 is YYDKDF (reference sequence). The V segment lost 1 base and the J segment 6 bases; nucleotides outside the gene matches: 7. The CDR3 DNA is TGTGCCACCAGCAGAGCCCAGGGGGCGTTACATGGCTACACCTTC. It codes for CATSRAQGALHGYTF. The whole variable domain, filled in from reference TRBV15 and TRBJ1-2, reads DAMVIQNPRYQVTQFGKPVTLSCSQTLNHNVMYWYQQKSSQAPKLLFHYYDKDFNNEADTPDNFQSRRPNTSFCFLDIRSPGLGDTAMYLCATSRAQGALHGYTFGSGTRLTVV.

The rearrangement joins TRBV29-1 to TRBJ1-2; tentatively, D is TRBD1 (5 bases). Germline loops: CDR1 SQVTM, CDR2 ANQGSEA. This CDR3 is 14 amino acids long. Trimming cost V 7 bases and J 4 bases, with 19 bases left between them. CDR3 sequence (DNA): TGCAGCGCAATCTCCGGACACCGGGCCTATGGCTACACCTTC. It translates to CSAISGHRAYGYTF.

The chain carries TRBV19 and TRBJ1-5, with D possibly matching TRBD1 (5 bases). V lost 7 bases and J 7 bases, leaving 14 bases between the germline ends. The CDR3 contains 13 residues. In germline, CDR1 is LNHDA, CDR2 SQIVND (reference sequence). The CDR3 is CASTNRQYQPQHF. As DNA, the CDR3 is TGTGCCAGTACGAACAGGCAATACCAGCCCCAGCATTTT. The variable domain in full, completed from reference TRBV19 and TRBJ1-5, reads DGGITQSPKYLFRKEGQNVTLSCEQNLNHDAMYWYRQDPGQGLRLIYYSQIVNDFQKGDIAEGYSVSREKKESFPLTVTSAQKNPTAFYLCASTNRQYQPQHFGDGTRLSIL.

This chain joins TRBV9 and TRBJ1-4; 9 bases are shared with TRBD1. Germline lookup yields CDR1 SGDLS and CDR2 YYNGEE. The CDR3 is made up of 17 amino acids. The V segment lost 0 bases and the J segment 8 bases; nucleotides outside the gene matches: 11. The CDR3, as DNA: TGTGCCAGCAGCGTAGAATCGAAGGGGACAGGGAACGAAAAACTGTTTTTT. This codes for CASSVESKGTGNEKLFF. The full variable domain, in which reference TRBV9 and TRBJ1-4 provide the parts outside the CDR3, is DSGVTQTPKHLITATGQRVTLRCSPRSGDLSVYWYQQSLDQGLQFLIQYYNGEERAKGNILERFSAQQFPDLHSELNLSSLELGDSALYFCASSVESKGTGNEKLFFGSGTQLSVL.

The V call is TRBV7-9, the J call TRBJ1-2, with a weak D call TRBD1 (5 bases). The germline V gene has CDR1 SEHNR and CDR2 FQNEAQ (reference sequence). CDR3 size: 15 residues. V was cut by 4 bases and J by 7 bases, with 19 bases left in between. The DNA of the CDR3 is TGTGCCAGCAGCTCCTCCAGGGCGGCTAACCTTGGCTACACCTTC. This translates into CASSSSRAANLGYTF.

The rearrangement uses TRBV2 and TRBJ1-5; D not certain. The CDR3 has 15 residues. The V gene's germline CDR1 is SNHLY and CDR2 FYNNEI. Trimming took 4 bases from V and 1 from J, leaving 11 bases between them. This CDR3 reads CASSVVSGSNQPQHF. CDR3 in DNA: TGTGCCAGCAGTGTCGTCTCGGGGAGCAATCAGCCCCAGCATTTT.

In its sample, this clone was seen a few times. V and J are TRBV7-8 and TRBJ2-5; D is unclear. Trimming removed 5 bases from V and 1 base from J, with 11 bases in between. The CDR3 spans 14 residues. Germline V lookup: CDR1 SGHVS, CDR2 FQNEAQ. CDR3 in amino acids: CASSPRRSQETQYF. The CDR3 bases are TGTGCCAGCAGCCCCAGGCGGTCCCAAGAGACCCAGTACTTC. Full variable domain (outside the CDR3, taken from reference TRBV7-8 and TRBJ2-5): GAGVSQSPRYKVAKRGQDVALRCDPISGHVSLFWYQQALGQGPEFLTYFQNEAQLDKSGLPSDRFFAERPEGSVSTLKIQRTQQEDSAVYLCASSPRRSQETQYFGPGTRLLVL.

This clone was observed a few times. The CDR3 spells CASSLGRSTAYEQYF. The CDR3 region has the DNA TGTGCCAGCAGCTTAGGACGGTCAACAGCCTACGAGCAGTACTTC. V is TRBV13 and J is TRBJ2-7; no clear D. V lost 0 bases, J lost 2 bases, and 11 bases lay in between. CDR3 length equals 15 residues. Germline V gene sequence: CDR1 PRHDT, CDR2 FYEKMQ (reference sequence).

The J gene is TRBJ2-1, the V gene TRBV21-1; TRBD2 reflects the table's D call only, with no check against the DNA. TRBV21-1 is shown as a pseudogene. The CDR3 sequence is 17 residues long. As DNA, the CDR3 is TGTGCCAGCAGCTATGTGTTAGCTCACCATTCCGACAATGAGCAGTTCTTC. It is translated as CASSYVLAHHSDNEQFF.

V usage is TRBV29-1 and J usage is TRBJ1-1; TRBD1 aligns across 8 bases. Germline V CDR1 and CDR2: SQVTM, ANQGSEA. The CDR3 runs 14 residues. J gave up 1 base and V 6 bases, and 7 bases lay outside the gene matches. The CDR3 region is CSVPKQGGNTEAFF. The CDR3 coding sequence is TGCAGCGTCCCCAAACAGGGGGGGAACACTGAAGCTTTCTTT.

The chain couples TRBV19 to TRBJ2-3, with TRBD2 matching 10 bases. From germline, CDR1 is LNHDA and CDR2 SQIVND (reference sequence). The CDR3 is 14 amino acids. With V trimmed by 6 bases and J by 3 bases, 3 bases remained unmatched. Here the CDR3 DNA reads TGTGCCAGTAGCCTACTAGCGGGGACAGATACGCAGTATTTT. Translated, it gives CASSLLAGTDTQYF.

The chain employs TRBV18 and TRBJ2-1, with 7 bases fitting TRBD2. There are 14 residues in the CDR3. Germline V gene data show CDR1 as KGHSH and CDR2 as LQKENI. The V and J ends lost 5 bases and 6 bases, in that order; junction bases with no gene match: 7. CDR3 sequence: CASSSRGVGNEQFF. The CDR3 DNA sequence: TGTGCCAGCTCATCCCGGGGGGTGGGCAATGAGCAGTTCTTC.

About this clone itself: One junction end does not reproduce the germline sequence, and a read error may be involved. The V and J genes are TRBV4-3 and TRBJ1-2; tentative D call: TRBD1 (6 bases). The germline gives CDR1 LGHNA, CDR2 YSLEER. The CDR3 runs 13 residues. Written as DNA, the CDR3 is TGCGCCAGCAGCCAAGAACTACCGGGACAAGCTATCTTC. It encodes CASSQELPGQAIF.

This clone has a single count. The chain employs TRBV30 and TRBJ2-7; TRBD2 might be the D (6 bases). The CDR3 totals 12 residues. Deletions cut 4 bases from V and 0 bases from J, with 7 bases between. CDR1 is GTSNPN, CDR2 SVGIG, per germline (reference sequence). DNA of the CDR3: TGTGCCTGGACCGGGAGCTCCTACGAGCAGTACTTC. Amino acid sequence: CAWTGSSYEQYF.

This chain uses TRBV18 with TRBJ2-5, with 11 bases matching TRBD2. The CDR3 loop spans 16 amino acids. After removal of 3 bases from V and 1 base from J, the junction contained 4 bases not matched to a gene. Per the germline V gene, CDR1 is KGHSH and CDR2 is LQKENI. CDR3 sequence: CASSPASGGPQETQYF. CDR3 nucleotide sequence: TGTGCCAGCTCACCCGCTAGCGGGGGGCCCCAAGAGACCCAGTACTTC.

This clone was observed a few times. The chain joins TRBV5-4 to TRBJ1-6; D is possibly TRBD1 (5 bases). Trimming stripped 0 bases from V and 7 bases from J, with 8 bases between. Germline-derived CDR1 and CDR2 are SGHNT and YYREEE (reference sequence). The CDR3 has 14 amino acids. As DNA, the CDR3 is TGTGCCAGCAGCTTGGGGAAGGGGAATTCACCCCTCCACTTT. Protein product: CASSLGKGNSPLHF.

The chain links TRBV8-2 to TRBJ2-6; the D call TRBD2 from the table was never checked on the DNA. TRBV8-2 is described as a pseudogene. CDR3 length: 17 residues. CDR3 in DNA: TGTGGCAAGCGCAAAAAGATAACACAAAGTCGGGCCAACGTCCTGACTTTC. Translation: CGKRKKITQSRANVLTF.

V gene TRBV28 combines with J gene TRBJ1-3; D call uncertain. V lost 2 bases, J lost 0 bases, and 5 bases lay in between. Germline V CDR1 and CDR2: MDHEN, SYDVKM. The CDR3 is 14 amino acids. In DNA form, the CDR3 reads TGTGCCAGCAGTTTAGGTTCCTCTGGAAACACCATATATTTT. This sequence encodes CASSLGSSGNTIYF.

The chain carries TRBV2 and TRBJ2-2, with 7 bases that match TRBD1. The CDR3 has 18 residues. J lost 0 bases, V lost 6 bases, and 13 bases had no gene match. Germline lookup yields CDR1 SNHLY and CDR2 FYNNEI. CDR3 in amino acids: CASSRTGPGVANTGELFF. In DNA, the CDR3 is TGTGCCAGCAGCCGGACAGGTCCCGGTGTGGCGAACACCGGGGAGCTGTTTTTT. The entire variable domain, with the rest obtained from reference TRBV2 and TRBJ2-2, is as follows: EPEVTQTPSHQVTQMGQEVILRCVPISNHLYFYWYRQILGQKVEFLVSFYNNEISEKSEIFDDQFSVERPDGSNFTLKIRSTKLEDSAMYFCASSRTGPGVANTGELFFGEGSRLTVL.

The CDR3 region is CASSLQGFTNTEAFF. Here the CDR3 DNA reads TGCGCCAGCAGCTTGCAGGGCTTCACCAACACTGAAGCTTTCTTT. J is TRBJ1-1 and V is TRBV5-1; D may be TRBD1 (5 bases). In germline, CDR1 is SGHRS, CDR2 YFSETQ. The CDR3 is 15 residues long. Trimming left V 1 base short and J 2 bases short, with 12 bases between.

This clone was seen just once. This chain joins TRBV29-1 and TRBJ2-1, with TRBD1 matching over 9 bases. With 6 bases clipped from V and 6 bases from J, the junction kept 3 bases outside the gene matches. Germline-derived CDR1 and CDR2 are SQVTM and ANQGSEA. The CDR3 totals 12 residues. The DNA of the CDR3 is TGCAGCGTACGGGACAGGGCCAATGAGCAGTTCTTC. This translates into CSVRDRANEQFF.